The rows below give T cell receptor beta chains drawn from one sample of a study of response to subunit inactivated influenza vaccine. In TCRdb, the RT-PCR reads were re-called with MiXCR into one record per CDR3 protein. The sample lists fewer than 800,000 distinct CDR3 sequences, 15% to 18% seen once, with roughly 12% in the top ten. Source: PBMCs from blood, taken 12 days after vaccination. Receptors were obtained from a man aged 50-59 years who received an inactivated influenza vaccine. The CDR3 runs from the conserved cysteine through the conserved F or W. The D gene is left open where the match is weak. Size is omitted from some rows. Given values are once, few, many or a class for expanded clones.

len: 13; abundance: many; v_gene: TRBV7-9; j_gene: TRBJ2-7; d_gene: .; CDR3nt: TGTGCCAGCAGCCTGGACACCCTTATCGGGCAGTACTTC; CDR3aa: CASSLDTLIGQYF
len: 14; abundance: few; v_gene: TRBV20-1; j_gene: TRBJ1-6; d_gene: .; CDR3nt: TGCAGTGCTAGAGATCCGGGTTATAATTCACCCCTCCACTTT; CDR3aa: CSARDPGYNSPLHF
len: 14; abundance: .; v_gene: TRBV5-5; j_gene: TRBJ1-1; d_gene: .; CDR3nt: TGTGCCAGCCTACTGGGGGCAGGGAACACTGAAGCTTTCTTT; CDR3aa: CASLLGAGNTEAFF
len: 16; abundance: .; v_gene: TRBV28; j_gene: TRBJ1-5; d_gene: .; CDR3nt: TGTGCCAGCAGTTTAAATTCAGGGCTTAGCAATCAGCCCCAGCATTTT; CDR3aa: CASSLNSGLSNQPQHF
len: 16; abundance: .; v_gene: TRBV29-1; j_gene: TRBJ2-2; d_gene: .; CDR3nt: TGCAGCGCATCCCCGGCGGGACAGCCGAACACCGGGGAGCTGTTTTTT; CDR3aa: CSASPAGQPNTGELFF
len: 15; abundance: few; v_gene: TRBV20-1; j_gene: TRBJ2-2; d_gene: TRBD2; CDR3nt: TGCAGTGCTCGCTTGGGGACTAGCGGCACCGGGGAGCTGTTTTTT; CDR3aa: CSARLGTSGTGELFF
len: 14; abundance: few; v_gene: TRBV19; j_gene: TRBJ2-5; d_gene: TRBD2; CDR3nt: TGTGCCAGTAAGACTAGCGGGGGCCAAGAGACCCAGTACTTC; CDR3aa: CASKTSGGQETQYF
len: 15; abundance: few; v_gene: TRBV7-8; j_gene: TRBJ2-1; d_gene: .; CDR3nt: TGTGCCAGCAGCTTAGCGGGAAATCTGTGGGATGAGCAGTTCTTC; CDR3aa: CASSLAGNLWDEQFF
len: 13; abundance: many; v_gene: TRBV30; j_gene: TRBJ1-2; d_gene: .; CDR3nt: TGTGCCTGGAGTCCCCGACCAAACTATGGCTACACCTTC; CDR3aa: CAWSPRPNYGYTF
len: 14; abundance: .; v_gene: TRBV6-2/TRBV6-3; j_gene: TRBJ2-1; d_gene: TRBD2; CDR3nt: TGTGCCAGCAGACCTAGCGGGAGGAAATATGAGCAGTTCTTC; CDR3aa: CASRPSGRKYEQFF
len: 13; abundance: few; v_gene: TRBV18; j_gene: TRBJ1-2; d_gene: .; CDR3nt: TGTGCCAGCTCACCACAACAGAACTATGGCTACACCTTC; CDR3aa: CASSPQQNYGYTF
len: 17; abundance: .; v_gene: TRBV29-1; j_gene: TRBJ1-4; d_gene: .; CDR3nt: TGCAGCGTGAGATGGGGGGGCGCGGAGGAGGGGAGTGAAAAACTGTTTTTT; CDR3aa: CSVRWGGAEEGSEKLFF
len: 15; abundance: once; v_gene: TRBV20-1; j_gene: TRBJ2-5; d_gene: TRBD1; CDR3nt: TGCAGTGCTGGCCGCAGGGGGTATTCCCAAGAGACCCAGTACTTC; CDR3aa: CSAGRRGYSQETQYF
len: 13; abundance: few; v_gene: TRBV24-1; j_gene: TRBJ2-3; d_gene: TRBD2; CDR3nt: TGTGCCACCAGTGACCCGACTAGCCCTGCGCAGTATTTT; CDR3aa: CATSDPTSPAQYF
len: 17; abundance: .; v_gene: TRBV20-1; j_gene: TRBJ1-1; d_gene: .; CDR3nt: TGCAGTGCTAGGGCCATTGGGGGGGCGAGTGTGAACACTGAAGCTTTCTTT; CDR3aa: CSARAIGGASVNTEAFF
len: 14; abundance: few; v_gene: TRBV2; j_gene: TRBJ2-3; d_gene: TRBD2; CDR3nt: TGTGCCAGCAGTCGACTAGCGAACACAGATACGCAGTATTTT; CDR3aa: CASSRLANTDTQYF
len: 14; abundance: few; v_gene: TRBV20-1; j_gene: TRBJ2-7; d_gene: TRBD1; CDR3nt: TGCAGTGCTAGAGAAGGCAGGGGGCTCTACGAGCAGTACTTC; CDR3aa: CSAREGRGLYEQYF
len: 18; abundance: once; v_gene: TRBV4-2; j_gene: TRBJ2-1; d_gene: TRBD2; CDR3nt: TGTGCCAGCAGCCAAGATCTGGGTACTAGCGGGAGGGCGAGAGAGCAGTTCTTC; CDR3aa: CASSQDLGTSGRAREQFF
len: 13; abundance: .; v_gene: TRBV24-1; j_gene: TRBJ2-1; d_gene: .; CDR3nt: TGTGCCACCAGTGATCGGGAAAACAATGAGCAGTTCTTC; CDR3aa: CATSDRENNEQFF
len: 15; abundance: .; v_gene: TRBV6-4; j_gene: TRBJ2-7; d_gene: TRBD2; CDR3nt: TGTGCCAGCAGTGATGGGCTAGCGGTATCCTACGAGCAGTACTTC; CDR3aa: CASSDGLAVSYEQYF
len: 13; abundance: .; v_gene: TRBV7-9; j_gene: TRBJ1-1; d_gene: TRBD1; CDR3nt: TGTGCCAGCAGCCAACAGGGGGCTACTGAAGCTTTCTTT; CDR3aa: CASSQQGATEAFF
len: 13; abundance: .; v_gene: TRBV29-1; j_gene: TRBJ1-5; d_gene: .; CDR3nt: TGCAGCGTTGCATCGGGTCACAATCAGCCCCAGCATTTT; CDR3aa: CSVASGHNQPQHF
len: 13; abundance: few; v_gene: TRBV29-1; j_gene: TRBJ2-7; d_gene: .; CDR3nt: TGCAGCGTTGCGAGTGGGGAATGGGGCGAGCAGTACTTC; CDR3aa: CSVASGEWGEQYF
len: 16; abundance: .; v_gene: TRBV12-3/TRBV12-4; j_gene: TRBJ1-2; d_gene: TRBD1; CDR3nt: TGTGCCAGCAGTTCCCGAACCGGGACAGGGTGGGAGGGCTACACCTTC; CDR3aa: CASSSRTGTGWEGYTF
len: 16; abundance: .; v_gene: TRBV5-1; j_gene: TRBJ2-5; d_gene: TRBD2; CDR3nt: TGCGCCAGCAGCGGGGACCAAGGACTAGCGCGGGAGACCCAGTACTTC; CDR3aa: CASSGDQGLARETQYF
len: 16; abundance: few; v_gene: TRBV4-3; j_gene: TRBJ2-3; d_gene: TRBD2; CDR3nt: TGCGCCAGCAGCCAAGCCCCTAGCGGGAACGCAGATACGCAGTATTTT; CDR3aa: CASSQAPSGNADTQYF
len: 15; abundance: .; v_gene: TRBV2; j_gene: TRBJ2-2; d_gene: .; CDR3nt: TGTGCCAGCAGAGCCGGGACAACGAACACCGGGGAGCTGTTTTTT; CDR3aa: CASRAGTTNTGELFF
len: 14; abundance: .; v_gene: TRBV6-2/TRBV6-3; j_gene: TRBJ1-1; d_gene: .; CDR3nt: TGTGCCAGCAGGTGGGACCTTATGAACACTGAAGCTTTCTTT; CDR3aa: CASRWDLMNTEAFF
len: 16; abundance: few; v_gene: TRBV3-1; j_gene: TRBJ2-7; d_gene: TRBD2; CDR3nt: TGTGCCAGCAGCCAAGGGACCGGGACTAGCGTCGACGAGCAGTACTTC; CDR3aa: CASSQGTGTSVDEQYF
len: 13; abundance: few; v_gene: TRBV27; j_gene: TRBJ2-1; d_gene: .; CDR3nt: TGTGCCAGCAGTTTCGGCTCGAGGAATGAGCAGTTCTTC; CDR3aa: CASSFGSRNEQFF
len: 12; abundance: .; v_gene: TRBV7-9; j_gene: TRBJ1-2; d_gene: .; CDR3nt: TGTGCCAGCAGCTTAGACAGTGAAGGCTACACCTTC; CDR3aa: CASSLDSEGYTF
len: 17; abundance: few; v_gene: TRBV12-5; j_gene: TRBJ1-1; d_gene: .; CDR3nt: TGTGCTAGTGGTTTGTCCTATTCAGGGGAAATGAACACTGAAGCTTTCTTT; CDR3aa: CASGLSYSGEMNTEAFF
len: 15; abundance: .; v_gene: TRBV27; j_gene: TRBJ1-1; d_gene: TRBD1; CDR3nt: TGTGCCAGCAGTTTTCTCAGGGGGAAAAACAATGAAGCTTTCTTT; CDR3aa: CASSFLRGKNNEAFF
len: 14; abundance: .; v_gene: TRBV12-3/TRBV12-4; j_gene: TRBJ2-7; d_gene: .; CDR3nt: TGTGCCAGCAGTTCTACTAGGTCCTCCCACGAGCAGTACTTC; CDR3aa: CASSSTRSSHEQYF